This T cell receptor beta chain was identified in a study of vaccination effects on CD4 cells after COVID-19. Sequenced by immunoSEQ multiplex PCR; TCRdb stores in-frame clones only, minus some. The data contain approximately 87,000 clones, about 70% of them singletons. Antigen-specific CD4+ T cells expanded by the ViraFEST assay with viral peptide pools were then sequenced. At the end of 9 to 11 days of culture, CD4+ T cells were isolated. Both day 3 and day 7 saw half the medium replaced with IL-2 medium. About this clone itself: Its antigen is not identified.

Trimming removed 6 bases from V and 3 bases from J, with 8 bases in between. Germline-derived CDR1 and CDR2 are ENHRY and SYGVKD. The CDR3 contains 12 residues. The chain couples TRBV10-3 to TRBJ1-1; D remains unclear. This receptor was identified in a human donor who received a COVID-19 vaccine. The starting material was CD4+ T cells from PBMCs cultured with HCoV-229E spike peptides, obtained before COVID-19 vaccination. Written as DNA, the CDR3 is TGTGCCATCAGGGGAGGTGACACTGAAGCTTTCTTT. Translated: CAIRGGDTEAFF.